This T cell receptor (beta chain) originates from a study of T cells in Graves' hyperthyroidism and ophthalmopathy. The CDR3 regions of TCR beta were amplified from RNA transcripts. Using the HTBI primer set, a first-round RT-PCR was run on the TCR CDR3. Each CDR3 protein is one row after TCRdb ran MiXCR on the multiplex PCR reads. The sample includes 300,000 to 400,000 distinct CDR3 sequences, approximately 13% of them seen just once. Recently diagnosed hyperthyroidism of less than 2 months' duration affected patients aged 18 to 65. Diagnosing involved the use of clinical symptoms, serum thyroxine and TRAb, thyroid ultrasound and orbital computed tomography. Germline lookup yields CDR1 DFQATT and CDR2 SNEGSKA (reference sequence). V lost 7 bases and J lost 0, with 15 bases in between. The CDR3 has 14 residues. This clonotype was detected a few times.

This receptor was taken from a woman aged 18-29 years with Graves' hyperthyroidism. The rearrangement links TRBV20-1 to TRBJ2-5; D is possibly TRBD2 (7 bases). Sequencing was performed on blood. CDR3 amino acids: CSVSRGANQETQYF. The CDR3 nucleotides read TGCAGTGTCTCCCGGGGGGCTAACCAAGAGACCCAGTACTTC.